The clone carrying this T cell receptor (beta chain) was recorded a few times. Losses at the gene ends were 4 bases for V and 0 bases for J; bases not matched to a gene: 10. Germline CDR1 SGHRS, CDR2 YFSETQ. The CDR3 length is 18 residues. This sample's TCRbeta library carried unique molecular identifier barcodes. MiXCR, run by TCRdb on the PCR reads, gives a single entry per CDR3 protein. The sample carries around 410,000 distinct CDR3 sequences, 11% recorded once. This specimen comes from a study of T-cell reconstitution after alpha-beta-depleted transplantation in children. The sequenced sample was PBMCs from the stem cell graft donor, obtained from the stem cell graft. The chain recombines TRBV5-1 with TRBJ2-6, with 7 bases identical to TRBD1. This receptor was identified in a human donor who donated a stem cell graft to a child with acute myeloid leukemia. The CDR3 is CASSTTPGQSSGANVLTF. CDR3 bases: TGCGCCAGCAGCACTACTCCGGGACAGAGCTCTGGGGCCAACGTCCTGACTTTC.